The rows below give T cell receptor beta chains drawn from one sample of a study of shared clonotypes between healthy human individuals. Sequenced by immunoSEQ multiplex PCR; TCRdb stores in-frame clones only, minus some. The repertoire holds approximately 2,000,000 clones, 93% seen once, with about 1.6% in the top ten. Material for sequencing was naive CD8+ T cells from PBMCs. These receptors all stem from a young man in good health. Some clones in this sample may be carry-over from other donors' samples. Each CDR3 is given with its conserved first and last residue. The D gene is left open where the match is weak. Not all rows give a size; the values are once, few, many and, for expanded clones, a class.

j_call,cdr3_length,clone_size,v_call,d_call,cdr3_nt,cdr3_aa
TRBJ2-7,13,NA,TRBV7-8,TRBD1,TGTGCCAGCAGCTTAGACAGGGGGAATCCAGGGCTCTTC,CASSLDRGNPGLF
TRBJ2-2,15,NA,TRBV9,TRBD2,TGTGCCAGCAGCGCGCTTGTAGCGGGTACCGGGGAGCTGTTTTTT,CASSALVAGTGELFF
TRBJ2-5,12,many,TRBV11-2,TRBD2,TGTGCCAGCAGCCATCTAGCGGGGTACGCATACTTC,CASSHLAGYAYF
TRBJ2-1,15,NA,TRBV25-1,NA,TGTGCCAGCAGTGAATTTACTAGCACCTACAATGAGCAGTTCTTC,CASSEFTSTYNEQFF
TRBJ2-1,17,NA,TRBV7-2,NA,TGTGCCAGCAGCCGGATACCAGGGGCCTCTATTTACAATGAGCAGTTCTTC,CASSRIPGASIYNEQFF
TRBJ1-4,14,NA,TRBV28,TRBD1,TGTGCCAGCAGTTTTACAGGGGGTAATGAAAAACTGTTTTTT,CASSFTGGNEKLFF
TRBJ2-6,16,once,TRBV9,NA,TGTGCCAGCAGCGTGAGGGACATACCTGGGGCCAACGTCCTGACTTTC,CASSVRDIPGANVLTF
TRBJ1-3,15,NA,TRBV29-1,NA,TGCAGCGTGGGAGACAGGACCCTCTCTGGAAACACCATATATTTT,CSVGDRTLSGNTIYF
TRBJ1-5,12,NA,TRBV7-9,NA,TGTGCCAGCAGCTTAGGTAATCAGCCCCAGCATTTT,CASSLGNQPQHF
TRBJ2-1,15,NA,TRBV28,NA,TGTGCCAGCAGTTTAATAACGGAGGGGTACAATGAGCAGTTCTTC,CASSLITEGYNEQFF
TRBJ2-3,15,NA,TRBV15,NA,TGTGCCACCTGCACCGGCGGCTTTAGCACAGATACGCAGTATTTT,CATCTGGFSTDTQYF
TRBJ2-5,16,NA,TRBV7-6,TRBD2,TGTGCCAGCAGCATACTAGCGGGAGTCGGGCAAGAGACCCAGTACTTC,CASSILAGVGQETQYF
TRBJ1-4,17,NA,TRBV5-1,NA,TGCGCCAGCAGCTTGGAGTCTCGTCCGGGCTCGGGTGAAAAACTGTTTTTT,CASSLESRPGSGEKLFF
TRBJ2-6,19,once,TRBV2,TRBD1,TGTGCCAGCAGTGAAGAAGAGGGGGCGCGCCTGAGTGGGGCCAACGTCCTGACTTTC,CASSEEEGARLSGANVLTF
TRBJ2-7,13,NA,TRBV10-2,NA,TGCGCCAGCAGTGAGTCATCGTTCTACGAGCAGTACTTC,CASSESSFYEQYF
TRBJ2-7,16,NA,TRBV27,NA,TGTGCCAGCAGACTATCGGCAGGGGAATACTCCTACGAGCAGTACTTC,CASRLSAGEYSYEQYF
TRBJ2-2,16,NA,TRBV5-4,TRBD2,TGTGCCAGCAGCTACAAGCGGGAGAGAGACACCGGGGAGCTGTTTTTT,CASSYKRERDTGELFF
TRBJ1-2,15,once,TRBV11-2,NA,TGTGCCAGCAGCCCTCTCGTTGGGGATGACTATGGCTACACCTTC,CASSPLVGDDYGYTF
TRBJ2-2,16,NA,TRBV6-1,NA,TGTGCCAGCAGTGAAGGTGCAAGCGGACACACCGGGGAGCTGTTTTTT,CASSEGASGHTGELFF
TRBJ2-6,14,NA,TRBV7-9,NA,TGTGCCAGCAGTCGCACAGCCGGGGCCAACGTCCTGACTTTC,CASSRTAGANVLTF
TRBJ1-1,14,NA,TRBV27,NA,TGTGCCAGCAGTCTGACAGGAGGGCACACTGAAGCTTTCTTT,CASSLTGGHTEAFF
TRBJ2-7,17,NA,TRBV7-2,TRBD2,TGTGCCAGCAGCTTAGGGGGCGGGAGGGCGGTTTTAGACGAGCAGTACTTC,CASSLGGGRAVLDEQYF
TRBJ1-6,16,NA,TRBV7-9,TRBD1,TGTGCCAGCAGCATAAGAGACAGGGGACCGGATTCACCCCTCCACTTT,CASSIRDRGPDSPLHF
TRBJ1-2,15,NA,TRBV27,TRBD1,TGTGCCAGCAGTTCGAGACAGGGGGCAGACTATGGCTACACCTTC,CASSSRQGADYGYTF
TRBJ2-2,15,NA,TRBV27,NA,TGTGCCAGCAGTTTATCACTGGGGGTCACCGGGGAGCTGTTTTTT,CASSLSLGVTGELFF
TRBJ1-2,16,NA,TRBV11-2,NA,TGTGCCAGCAGCCCCGAGGGGCAGGGTTCTTGGTATGGCTACACCTTC,CASSPEGQGSWYGYTF
TRBJ2-2,12,NA,TRBV29-1,NA,TGCAGCGTTGAATCGGCCTTCGGGGAGCTGTTTTTT,CSVESAFGELFF
TRBJ1-2,16,NA,TRBV6-5,NA,TGTGCCAGCAGTTTCTCGGCCCGGACCCACAACTATGGCTACACCTTC,CASSFSARTHNYGYTF
TRBJ1-1,18,NA,TRBV2,TRBD1,TGTGCCAGCAGAGACCGGGACAGGGATTTACTTGGTCACACTGAAGCTTTCTTT,CASRDRDRDLLGHTEAFF
TRBJ2-3,15,NA,TRBV10-2,TRBD2,TGCGCCAGCAGTATAGCGGGCGTGGGAGCGGATACGCAGTATTTT,CASSIAGVGADTQYF
TRBJ1-2,14,NA,TRBV6-5,NA,TGTGCCAGCAGTTACAGTCCCAGCTTCTATGGCTACACCTTC,CASSYSPSFYGYTF
TRBJ1-4,16,NA,TRBV15,NA,TGTGCCACCAGCAGAGATTGGTACGGGGAGAATGAAAAACTGTTTTTT,CATSRDWYGENEKLFF
TRBJ1-1,14,NA,TRBV9,TRBD1,TGTGCCAGCAGCATTGGGACAGTGAACACTGAAGCTTTCTTT,CASSIGTVNTEAFF
TRBJ1-1,14,NA,TRBV13,NA,TGTGCCAGCAGCTTAGGGTCCGGGACCACTGAAGCTTTCTTT,CASSLGSGTTEAFF
TRBJ2-7,15,NA,TRBV19,TRBD1,TGTGCCAGTAGCCCAGGACAGGTTGGCTCCTACGAGCAGTACTTC,CASSPGQVGSYEQYF
TRBJ2-1,15,NA,TRBV6-5,NA,TGTGCCAGCAGTTACTCCCGGGTCCCCTACAATGAGCAGTTCTTC,CASSYSRVPYNEQFF
TRBJ2-1,16,NA,TRBV9,NA,TGTGCCAGCAGCGTAGACGGCGGGGTCTCCTACAATGAGCAGTTCTTC,CASSVDGGVSYNEQFF
TRBJ2-3,14,once,TRBV14,TRBD1,TGTGCCAGCAGCGGGACAGGGGGCGTAGATACGCAGTATTTT,CASSGTGGVDTQYF
TRBJ1-2,14,NA,TRBV4-1,TRBD1,TGCGCCAGCAGCCAAACAGGGGGCTCCTATGGCTACACCTTC,CASSQTGGSYGYTF
TRBJ2-7,14,once,TRBV7-9,NA,TGTGCCAGCAGCCAGGGGACGGAAGCTTACGAGCAGTACTTC,CASSQGTEAYEQYF
TRBJ1-2,19,NA,TRBV19,NA,TGTGCCAGTAGTGGGGGAACCCCGATGTTGGGACGGAACCTCTATGGCTACACCTTC,CASSGGTPMLGRNLYGYTF
TRBJ1-2,13,few,TRBV9,TRBD1,TGTGCCAGCAGCCCCCGGGACAGCTATGGCTACACCTTC,CASSPRDSYGYTF
TRBJ2-7,14,NA,TRBV9,TRBD2,TGTGCCAGCAGCGTAGGCGGGAGTTTCTACGAGCAGTACTTC,CASSVGGSFYEQYF
TRBJ2-5,16,NA,TRBV29-1,TRBD1,TGCAGCGTTGGGCACGGTCAGGGGGCCGAGGAAGAGACCCAGTACTTC,CSVGHGQGAEEETQYF
TRBJ2-7,13,NA,TRBV7-9,TRBD2,TGTGCCGCGGGCGGGACTAGCGTCAACGAGCAGTACTTC,CAAGGTSVNEQYF
TRBJ2-5,14,NA,TRBV7-9,NA,TGTGCCAGCAGAAATGAGGGGTACCAAGAGACCCAGTACTTC,CASRNEGYQETQYF
TRBJ2-1,15,NA,TRBV7-2,NA,TGTGCCAGCAGCCCCGACGGAGACTCCTACAATGAGCAGTTCTTC,CASSPDGDSYNEQFF
TRBJ2-7,18,NA,TRBV6-1,NA,TGTGCCAGCAGTGAAGCGAAGGGCCCTTCGGGGCCCTCCTACGAGCAGTACTTC,CASSEAKGPSGPSYEQYF
TRBJ2-6,14,NA,TRBV23-1,NA,TGCGCCAGCAGTCATAGGGGCCTACTCAACGTCCTGACTTTC,CASSHRGLLNVLTF
TRBJ2-7,15,NA,TRBV7-9,TRBD2,TGTGCCAGCAGCCCGCGGGAGGGCCTACTCTACGAGCAGTACTTC,CASSPREGLLYEQYF
TRBJ2-2,16,NA,TRBV4-1,TRBD1,TGCGCCAGCAGCCACGGGACAGCCTCAAACACCGGGGAGCTGTTTTTT,CASSHGTASNTGELFF
TRBJ2-2,16,NA,TRBV27,NA,TGTGCCAGCAGGCCCCCACAGGGACCGTGGGCCGGGGAGCTGTTTTTT,CASRPPQGPWAGELFF
TRBJ2-7,14,NA,TRBV7-8,NA,TGTGCCAGCAGCTTATCGCGATATTCCTACGAGCAGTACTTC,CASSLSRYSYEQYF
TRBJ2-3,15,NA,TRBV9,NA,TGTGCCAGCAGCGTAGAGGACTCCCACACAGATACGCAGTATTTT,CASSVEDSHTDTQYF
TRBJ1-5,14,once,TRBV28,TRBD1,TGTGCCAGCTCTGACAGGGGACTATCGCAGCCCCAGCATTTT,CASSDRGLSQPQHF
TRBJ2-7,14,once,TRBV19,NA,TGTGCCAGTAGTGTGGGGTCGGGTCTCTACGAGCAGTACTTC,CASSVGSGLYEQYF
TRBJ2-7,14,NA,TRBV25-1,NA,TGTGCCAGCAGTGGGACGGGAACAGGCTACGAGCAGTACTTC,CASSGTGTGYEQYF